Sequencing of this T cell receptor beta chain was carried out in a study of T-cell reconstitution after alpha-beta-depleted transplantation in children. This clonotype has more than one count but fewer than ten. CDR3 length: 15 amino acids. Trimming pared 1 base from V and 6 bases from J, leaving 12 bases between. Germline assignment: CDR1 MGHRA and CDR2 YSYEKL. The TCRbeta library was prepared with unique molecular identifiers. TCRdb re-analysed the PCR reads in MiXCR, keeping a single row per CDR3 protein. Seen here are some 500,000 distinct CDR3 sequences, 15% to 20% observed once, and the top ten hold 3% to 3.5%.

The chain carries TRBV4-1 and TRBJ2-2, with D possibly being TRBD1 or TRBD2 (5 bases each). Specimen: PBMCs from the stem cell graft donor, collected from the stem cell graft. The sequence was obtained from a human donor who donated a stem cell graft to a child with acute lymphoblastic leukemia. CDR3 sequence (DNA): TGCGCCAGCAGCCAAGTCCAGGGAGCCGCCGGGGAGCTGTTTTTT. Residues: CASSQVQGAAGELFF.